This is a list of T cell receptor beta chains from one sample in a study of blood T cell repertoires in COVID-19. Generated by immunoSEQ multiplex PCR, the TCRdb table keeps only in-frame clones and is missing some. Found here are roughly 180,000 clones, 80% to 90% of them singletons; the top ten hold around 8.3%. The source material was peripheral blood. The receptors here all came from a man aged 55 to 70 with acute or convalescent COVID-19. CDR3s include the opening cysteine and the closing phenylalanine or tryptophan. A D gene is named only where the DNA matches it firmly. The size field is filled for only some rows; it gives once, few, many or a size class.

CDR3 protein,CDR3 DNA,D gene,J gene,V gene,CDR3 length,clone size
CASSLVQAVWYGYTF,TGTGCCAGCAGCTTAGTACAGGCGGTGTGGTATGGCTACACCTTC,-,TRBJ1-2,TRBV7-9,15,-
CASSADRGQPQHF,TGTGCCAGCTCAGCGGACAGGGGTCAGCCCCAGCATTTT,TRBD1,TRBJ1-5,TRBV18,13,-
CASSPWGAGGPGSYNEQFF,TGTGCCAGCAGCCCCTGGGGAGCGGGAGGGCCGGGGTCCTACAATGAGCAGTTCTTC,TRBD2,TRBJ2-1,TRBV3-1/TRBV3-2,19,-
CAARTGERRNQPQHF,TGTGCGGCCCGGACAGGGGAGAGGCGCAATCAGCCCCAGCATTTT,TRBD1,TRBJ1-5,TRBV28,15,-
CASINSGGNYNEQFF,TGTGCCAGCATCAACTCGGGCGGGAACTACAATGAGCAGTTCTTC,-,TRBJ2-1,TRBV6-5,15,once
CASSRLQGHGETQYF,TGTGCCAGCAGTCGACTTCAGGGACATGGAGAGACCCAGTACTTC,-,TRBJ2-5,TRBV28,15,-
CASSQDSASGAYEQYF,TGTGCCAGCAGCCAAGATTCGGCTAGCGGTGCCTACGAGCAGTACTTC,TRBD2,TRBJ2-7,TRBV4-2,16,-
CASSFQGNTGELFF,TGCGCCAGCAGTTTTCAGGGGAACACCGGGGAGCTGTTTTTT,-,TRBJ2-2,TRBV5-1,14,-
CASSGPMDEQFF,TGTGCCAGCAGCGGCCCCATGGATGAGCAGTTCTTC,-,TRBJ2-1,TRBV11-3,12,-
CASSLGGRNEQFF,TGTGCCAGCAGTTTGGGGGGGCGTAATGAGCAGTTCTTC,-,TRBJ2-1,TRBV12-3/TRBV12-4,13,-
CASSELDDRNQETQYF,TGTGCCAGCAGTGAATTAGACGACAGGAATCAAGAGACCCAGTACTTC,-,TRBJ2-5,TRBV2,16,-
CASSYGGLAQETQYF,TGTGCCAGCAGTTACGGCGGACTAGCTCAAGAGACCCAGTACTTC,TRBD2,TRBJ2-5,TRBV6-6,15,-
CASSLEGQGDYGYTF,TGCGCCAGCAGCTTGGAAGGGCAGGGGGACTATGGCTACACCTTC,TRBD1,TRBJ1-2,TRBV5-1,15,-
CAWNRRGKNIQYF,TGTGCCTGGAACCGACGGGGCAAAAACATTCAGTACTTC,-,TRBJ2-4,TRBV30,13,-
CSVQGLAAHNEQFF,TGCAGCGTCCAGGGACTAGCGGCCCACAATGAGCAGTTCTTC,TRBD2,TRBJ2-1,TRBV29-1,14,once
CASSDSGQGPGSPLHF,TGTGCCAGCAGTGATTCGGGACAGGGTCCGGGCTCACCCCTCCACTTT,TRBD1,TRBJ1-6,TRBV25-1,16,-
CASSGLRQGRGSPLHF,TGTGCCAGCAGCGGCCTTAGACAGGGTCGGGGCTCACCCCTCCACTTT,TRBD1,TRBJ1-6,TRBV2,16,-
CASSLSSGITGELFF,TGTGCCAGCAGTTTATCGAGCGGGATCACCGGGGAGCTGTTTTTT,TRBD2,TRBJ2-2,TRBV28,15,-
CASSRPGDRSSYEQYF,TGTGCCAGCAGCCGTCCAGGGGACAGGAGCTCCTACGAGCAGTACTTC,TRBD1,TRBJ2-7,TRBV11-2,16,-
CASSQESAGGNEQYF,TGTGCCAGCAGCCAAGAATCGGCTGGGGGCAACGAGCAGTACTTC,-,TRBJ2-7,TRBV3-1/TRBV3-2,15,-
CAISVSGSVETQYF,TGTGCCATCAGTGTAAGCGGGAGCGTTGAGACCCAGTACTTC,TRBD2,TRBJ2-5,TRBV10-3,14,-
CASSVGNSANTQYF,TGTGCCAGCAGCGTAGGAAATAGCGCCAATACGCAGTATTTT,-,TRBJ2-3,TRBV9,14,-
CASSRLGQGAGEQYF,TGTGCCAGCAGTCGCCTCGGACAGGGGGCGGGAGAGCAGTACTTC,TRBD1,TRBJ2-7,TRBV27,15,-
CASSSDRGGLWNQPQHF,TGTGCCAGTAGTTCGGACAGGGGGGGCCTATGGAATCAGCCCCAGCATTTT,TRBD1,TRBJ1-5,TRBV19,17,once
CASSYGEGQETQYF,TGTGCCAGCAGTTACGGGGAGGGCCAAGAGACCCAGTACTTC,TRBD2,TRBJ2-5,TRBV6-5,14,-
CASSWTEGFTEAFF,TGCGCCAGCAGCTGGACGGAGGGTTTCACTGAAGCTTTCTTT,-,TRBJ1-1,TRBV5-1,14,-
CASSFRQGTIQETQYF,TGTGCCAGCAGCTTCCGACAGGGGACCATCCAGGAGACCCAGTACTTC,TRBD1,TRBJ2-5,TRBV7-8,16,-
CASSLRVRETQYF,TGTGCCAGCAGTTTGAGGGTACGGGAGACCCAGTACTTC,-,TRBJ2-5,TRBV12-3/TRBV12-4,13,-
CASSLSRGTETQYF,TGTGCCAGCAGTCTATCGAGGGGGACGGAGACCCAGTACTTC,-,TRBJ2-5,TRBV28,14,-
CASSQSLTGSEQFF,TGCGCCAGCAGCCAATCCTTGACAGGGAGTGAGCAGTTCTTC,TRBD1,TRBJ2-1,TRBV5-1,14,-
CASRRGLEQYF,TGTGCCAGCAGGCGGGGGCTCGAGCAGTACTTC,-,TRBJ2-7,TRBV7-9,11,-
CASSSTQGGDTQYF,TGTGCCAGCAGCTCAACGCAGGGGGGAGATACGCAGTATTTT,-,TRBJ2-3,TRBV7-3,14,-
CASSPDRVKNIQYF,TGTGCCAGCAGCCCGGACAGGGTAAAAAACATTCAGTACTTC,TRBD1,TRBJ2-4,TRBV27,14,-
CASSEASAYSYEQYF,TGTGCCAGCAGTGAAGCTAGCGCCTACTCCTACGAGCAGTACTTC,-,TRBJ2-7,TRBV6-1,15,-
CASRGDRRARNTIYF,TGTGCCAGCAGGGGGGACAGAAGAGCGCGGAACACCATATATTTT,TRBD1,TRBJ1-3,TRBV28,15,few
CASGQSGRATDTQYF,TGTGCCAGCGGACAGAGCGGGAGGGCCACCGATACGCAGTATTTT,TRBD2,TRBJ2-3,TRBV5-4,15,-
CASSPPGTGGRDGYTF,TGTGCCAGCTCACCCCCCGGGACAGGGGGGAGAGATGGCTACACCTTC,TRBD1,TRBJ1-2,TRBV18,16,few
CASRLPGQNLEQFF,TGTGCCAGCAGACTACCGGGACAGAACCTTGAGCAGTTCTTC,TRBD1,TRBJ2-1,TRBV28,14,once
CATSDTPADTQYF,TGTGCCACCAGTGACACCCCAGCAGATACGCAGTATTTT,-,TRBJ2-3,TRBV24-1,13,-
CASGTSGRKGNIQYF,TGCGCCAGTGGGACTAGCGGAAGAAAGGGTAACATTCAGTACTTC,TRBD2,TRBJ2-4,TRBV10-2,15,-
CASSRQGENSPLHF,TGTGCCAGCAGCCGGCAGGGTGAGAATTCACCCCTCCACTTT,-,TRBJ1-6,TRBV3-1/TRBV3-2,14,-
CASSPRQGPGIQYF,TGTGCCAGCAGCCCCCGACAGGGTCCTGGCATTCAGTACTTC,TRBD1,TRBJ2-4,TRBV13,14,-
CASSLRDRGRNYEQYF,TGTGCCAGCAGTTTGAGGGACAGGGGTAGGAATTACGAGCAGTACTTC,TRBD1,TRBJ2-7,TRBV27,16,-
CASRRDRGRPYGYTF,TGTGCCAGCAGACGGGACAGGGGGCGACCCTATGGCTACACCTTC,TRBD1,TRBJ1-2,TRBV6-5,15,-
CAGGDRRTHSPLHF,TGTGCCGGGGGGGACAGGCGGACACACTCACCCCTCCACTTT,TRBD1,TRBJ1-6,TRBV6-1,14,-